This T cell receptor beta chain is drawn from a study of T cells after yellow fever vaccination. Turning to the study itself: Low-cell-number fractions were prepared with SMART-Seq v4 Ultra Low Input. Study-wide results and caveats: The secondary response peaked faster, at day 5 versus 15, but was weaker.

V gave up 3 bases and J gave up 1 base, with 12 bases separating them. Per the germline V gene, CDR1 is KGHSH and CDR2 is LQKENI. CDR3 length equals 15 residues. Synthesis of TCR cDNA relied on 5'RACE template switching, which attached a universal primer site and UMIs. Via MiXCR, TCRdb re-called the 5' RACE reads, giving one row per CDR3 protein. The data show about 630,000 distinct CDR3 sequences, approximately 13% seen once. This clonotype was seen ten or more times. The antigen is unknown. The J gene is TRBJ2-5, the V gene TRBV18; the D is unclear. This TCR was recovered from a man aged 25 to 45 who received the YFV17D yellow fever vaccine. Sequences were derived from PBMCs, sampled on the day of the yellow fever booster vaccination. CDR3 sequence (DNA): TGTGCCAGCTCACCGCGTGGCGCCCGCCAAGAGACCCAGTACTTC. Its protein product is CASSPRGARQETQYF.